What follows are 17 T cell receptor beta chains derived from one specimen sequenced in a study of CD8+ T cells in alopecia areata. Reverse transcribed after extraction, RNA yielded cDNA as the sequencing template. Measured with immunoSEQ multiplex PCR; TCRdb has only the in-frame clones, and not every one. The sample includes around 270,000 clones, more than 45% seen only once; the top ten take approximately 2%. Treatment noted: oral pan-JAK inhibitor, 5-10 mg twice daily. The source was CD4+ T cells sorted from blood, collected at week 24, from a patient treated with tofacitinib. Receptor source: a human donor with alopecia areata.

This clone was detected once. The rearrangement uses TRBV4-3 and TRBJ2-7, with D perhaps TRBD1 (6 bases). Germline V gene sequence: CDR1 LGHNA, CDR2 YSLEER. This CDR3 contains 16 residues. V was cut by 0 bases and J by 0 bases, with 12 bases left in between. This chain's CDR3 is CASSQERTAPSYEQYF. The CDR3 DNA reads TGCGCCAGCAGCCAAGAAAGGACAGCACCCTCCTACGAGCAGTACTTC.

The rearrangement joins TRBV4-1 to TRBJ1-6, with D possibly matching TRBD1 (6 bases). CDR3 size: 15 residues. Germline CDR1 MGHRA, CDR2 YSYEKL. V was pared by 0 bases and J by 10 bases, with 13 bases between. CDR3 amino acids: CASSQDLVQGSPLHF. The CDR3 nucleotides are TGCGCCAGCAGCCAAGATTTAGTGCAGGGGTCACCCCTCCACTTT.

The rearrangement joins TRBV30 to TRBJ2-6, with D tentatively TRBD1 (6 bases). V gave up 8 bases and J gave up 0 bases, with 8 bases separating them. CDR1 GTSNPN and CDR2 SVGIG come from the germline V gene (reference sequence). The CDR3 runs to 13 residues. CDR3: CAGQLSGANVLTF. CDR3 nucleotides: TGTGCCGGACAGCTCTCTGGGGCCAACGTCCTGACTTTC. Full variable domain (remainder filled in from reference TRBV30 and TRBJ2-6): SQTIHQWPATLVQPVGSPLSLECTVEGTSNPNLYWYRQAAGRGLQLLFYSVGIGQISSEVPQNLSASRPQDRQFILSSKKLLLSDSGFYLCAGQLSGANVLTFGAGSRLTVL.

The genes are TRBV25-1 and TRBJ2-3; 11 nucleotides align to TRBD2. Germline assignment: CDR1 MGHDK and CDR2 SYGVNS. V was clipped by 6 bases and J by 2 bases; unmatched bases: 7. This CDR3 comprises 16 residues. This chain's CDR3 is CASSPASGGTTDTQYF. In DNA form, the CDR3 reads TGTGCCAGCAGCCCGGCTAGCGGGGGGACCACAGATACGCAGTATTTT.

V gene TRBV30 combines with J gene TRBJ2-5; D remains unclear. The CDR3 runs 14 residues. Germline CDR1 GTSNPN, CDR2 SVGIG (reference sequence). Trimming took 0 bases from V and 2 from J, leaving 10 bases between them. The CDR3 sequence is CAWSVQGIQETQYF. In DNA form, the CDR3 reads TGTGCCTGGAGTGTACAAGGCATTCAAGAGACCCAGTACTTC.

The chain recombines TRBV23-1 with TRBJ1-5; D remains ambiguous. TRBV23-1 has ORF status, its function being uncertain. This CDR3 has 16 amino acids. V shed 0 bases and J shed 2 bases, with 11 bases lying between them. Here the CDR3 DNA reads TGCGCCAGCAGTCAATCTTTTGTAAGATGCAATCAGCCCCAGCATTTT. Its translation: CASSQSFVRCNQPQHF.

The chain couples TRBV7-9 to TRBJ2-4, with D possibly matching TRBD2 (5 bases). V shed 5 bases and J shed 1 base, with 9 bases lying between them. CDR1 and CDR2 from the germline V gene are SEHNR and FQNEAQ (reference sequence). This CDR3 has 14 residues. For the CDR3, the DNA is TGTGCCAGCAGCCCTACGGGGGCCAAAAACATTCAGTACTTC. Protein sequence: CASSPTGAKNIQYF.

This clone was seen a handful of times. The chain couples TRBV19 to TRBJ2-1; D is unclear. The V gene lost 7 bases and the J gene lost 6 bases, with 7 bases spanning the gap. The germline V gene encodes CDR1 LNHDA and CDR2 SQIVND (reference sequence). The CDR3 runs to 11 residues. The CDR3 nucleotides read TGTGCCAGTACAAACCTCAATGAGCAGTTCTTC. Its protein product is CASTNLNEQFF.

The chain combines TRBV15 with TRBJ1-1; D is perhaps TRBD1 (5 bases). Germline V lookup: CDR1 LNHNV, CDR2 YYDKDF (reference sequence). V lost 0 bases and J 4 bases, leaving 6 bases between the germline ends. This CDR3 has 13 amino acids. CDR3 DNA sequence: TGTGCCACCAGCAGAGACAGGGTCACTGAAGCTTTCTTT. It is translated as CATSRDRVTEAFF.

This clone was counted between two and nine times. The chain employs TRBV5-1 and TRBJ2-7; possible D gene TRBD1, 5 bases. This CDR3 comprises 16 residues. Per the germline V gene, CDR1 is SGHRS and CDR2 is YFSETQ. V lost 2 bases to trimming and J lost 4 bases, with 19 bases between them. The CDR3 reads CASSFQPSNQGYEQYF. The DNA for the CDR3 is TGCGCCAGCAGCTTCCAACCCTCAAACCAGGGTTACGAGCAGTACTTC.

The J gene is TRBJ1-1, the V gene TRBV30; TRBD1 might be the D (5 bases). Trimming removed 2 bases from V and 0 bases from J, with 13 bases in between. Germline CDR1 is GTSNPN and CDR2 is SVGIG (reference sequence). This CDR3 has 15 residues. CDR3 bases: TGTGCCTGGAGTCCTTCGGGGGGACTGAACACTGAAGCTTTCTTT. Its translation is CAWSPSGGLNTEAFF.

The J gene is TRBJ2-6, the V gene TRBV4-1; 11 bases map to TRBD1. The J segment lost 0 bases and the V segment lost 3 bases, leaving 10 bases of the junction unmatched. The germline V gene encodes CDR1 MGHRA and CDR2 YSYEKL. This CDR3 has 20 amino acids. The CDR3 DNA reads as TGCGCCAGCAGCCATAGGCCCGGGGACAGGGGGACCTCTGGGGCCAACGTCCTGACTTTC. Translating it yields CASSHRPGDRGTSGANVLTF.

This clone was recorded a few times. This chain connects TRBV4-3 to TRBJ2-6; D unresolved. The CDR3 runs to 15 residues. Trimming took off 0 bases at V and 1 base at J, with 4 bases between the two ends. The V gene's germline CDR1 is LGHNA and CDR2 YSLEER. In nucleotides, the CDR3 is TGCGCCAGCAGCCAAGAGGGGTCTGGGGCCAACGTCCTGACTTTC. This encodes CASSQEGSGANVLTF.

The chain recombines TRBV30 with TRBJ1-2; D is uncertain. Trimming took off 6 bases at V and 4 bases at J, with 12 bases between the two ends. This CDR3 contains 12 residues. Looked up from germline, CDR1 is GTSNPN and CDR2 is SVGIG (reference sequence). Here the CDR3 reads CACGAVPYGYTF. The CDR3 nucleotides read TGTGCCTGCGGAGCGGTTCCCTATGGCTACACCTTC. Full variable domain (rest looked up from reference TRBV30 and TRBJ1-2): SQTIHQWPATLVQPVGSPLSLECTVEGTSNPNLYWYRQAAGRGLQLLFYSVGIGQISSEVPQNLSASRPQDRQFILSSKKLLLSDSGFYLCACGAVPYGYTFGSGTRLTVV.

As for this clone: Other nucleotide sequences in the sample specify the same CDR3. V gene TRBV11-2 combines with J gene TRBJ2-3; unclear D gene. V dropped 0 bases and J dropped 1 base, with 5 bases sitting between them. The germline CDR1 and CDR2 sequences are SGHAT and FQNNGV. The CDR3 consists of 14 residues. CDR3 region: CASSLDRGTDTQYF. Here the CDR3 DNA reads TGTGCCAGCAGCTTAGATAGGGGCACAGATACGCAGTATTTT.

This sequence joins TRBV5-1 and TRBJ1-1; D ambiguous. The germline V and J ends were trimmed by 4 bases and 1 base, with 8 bases remaining between them. Germline V lookup: CDR1 SGHRS, CDR2 YFSETQ. The CDR3 is made up of 13 amino acids. CDR3 in amino acids: CASSLAPNTEAFF. DNA of the CDR3: TGCGCCAGCAGCCTCGCCCCGAACACTGAAGCTTTCTTT.

This clone was observed once. This chain connects TRBV7-9 to TRBJ1-6; 9 bases are shared with TRBD1. This CDR3 has 15 amino acids. J gave up 9 bases and V 4 bases, and 7 bases lay outside the gene matches. The germline gives CDR1 SEHNR, CDR2 FQNEAQ (reference sequence). CDR3 coding DNA: TGTGCCAGCAGCTCAACCGGGACAGGGAGTTCACCCCTCCACTTT. Protein sequence: CASSSTGTGSSPLHF.